This T cell receptor beta chain was sequenced during a study of CD8+CD57+ T cells in acquired aplastic anemia. The study, taken as a whole, reports: The same twenty-nine CD8+ CDR3 sequences occurred in patients and in controls.

CDR1 is SGHTS and CDR2 is YDEGEE in the germline V gene. Between the trimmed V and J ends, which lost 1 base and 8 bases, there was a span of 9 bases. The CDR3 has 12 amino acids. This clonotype was detected ten times or more. Its antigen is not identified. CDR3 and TCR beta VDJ profiling relied on genomic DNA as the template. TCRdb itself ran the reads through MiXCR, one entry per CDR3 protein. The sample contains about 190,000 distinct CDR3 sequences, 50% to 55% of which appear only once. Sequencing was carried out using sorted CD4+, CD8+, or CD8+CD57+ T cells (not recorded which) from PBMCs. This receptor was taken from a human donor in good health, serving as a control. V usage is TRBV5-8 and J usage is TRBJ1-1, with a weak D call TRBD1 (6 bases). DNA of the CDR3: TGTGCCAGCAGCTTGCCGGACAGCGAAGCTTTCTTT. Protein sequence: CASSLPDSEAFF.